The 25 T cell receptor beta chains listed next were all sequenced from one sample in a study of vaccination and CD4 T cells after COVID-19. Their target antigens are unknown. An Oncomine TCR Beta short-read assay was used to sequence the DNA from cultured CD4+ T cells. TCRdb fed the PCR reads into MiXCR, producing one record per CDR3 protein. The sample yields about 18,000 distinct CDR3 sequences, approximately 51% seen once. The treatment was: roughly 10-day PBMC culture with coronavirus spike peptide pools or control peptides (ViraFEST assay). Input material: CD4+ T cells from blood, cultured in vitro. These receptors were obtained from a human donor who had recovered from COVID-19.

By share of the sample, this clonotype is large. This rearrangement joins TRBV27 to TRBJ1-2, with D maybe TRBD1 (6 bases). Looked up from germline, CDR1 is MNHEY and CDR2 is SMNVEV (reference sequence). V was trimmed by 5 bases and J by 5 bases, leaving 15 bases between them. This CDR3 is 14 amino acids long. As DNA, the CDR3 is TGTGCCAGCAGTCCCTCGGGGGGGGCTTATGGCTACACCTTC. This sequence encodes CASSPSGGAYGYTF.

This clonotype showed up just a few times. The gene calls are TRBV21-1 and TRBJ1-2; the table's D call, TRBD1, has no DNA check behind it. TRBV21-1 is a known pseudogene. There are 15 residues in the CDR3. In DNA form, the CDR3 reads TGTGCCAGCAGCAAATGGAGGACAGCGGACTATGGCTACACCTTC. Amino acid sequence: CASSKWRTADYGYTF.

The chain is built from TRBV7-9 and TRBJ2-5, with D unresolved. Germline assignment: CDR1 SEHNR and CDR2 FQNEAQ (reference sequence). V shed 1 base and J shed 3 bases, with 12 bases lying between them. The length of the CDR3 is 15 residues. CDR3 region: CASSLGVRAEETQYF. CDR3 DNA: TGTGCCAGCAGCTTAGGAGTCCGGGCAGAAGAGACCCAGTACTTC.

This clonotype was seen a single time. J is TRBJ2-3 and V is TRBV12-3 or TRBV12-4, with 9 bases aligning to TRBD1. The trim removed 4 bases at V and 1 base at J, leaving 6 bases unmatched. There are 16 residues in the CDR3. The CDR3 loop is CASSSMGQGGTDTQYF. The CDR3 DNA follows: TGTGCCAGCAGTTCAATGGGACAGGGTGGCACAGATACGCAGTATTTT.

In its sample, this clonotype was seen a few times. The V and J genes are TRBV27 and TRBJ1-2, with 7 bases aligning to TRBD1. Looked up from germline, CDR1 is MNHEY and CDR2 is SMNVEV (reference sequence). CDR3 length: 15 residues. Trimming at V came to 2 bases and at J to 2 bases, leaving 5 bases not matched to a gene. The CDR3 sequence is CASSLMTGNNYGYTF. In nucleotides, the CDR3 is TGTGCCAGCAGTTTAATGACAGGGAACAACTATGGCTACACCTTC.

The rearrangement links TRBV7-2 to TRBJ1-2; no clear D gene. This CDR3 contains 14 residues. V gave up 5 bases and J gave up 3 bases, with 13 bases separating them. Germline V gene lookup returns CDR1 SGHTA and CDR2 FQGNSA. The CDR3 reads CASSPDNADYGYTF. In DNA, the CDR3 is TGTGCCAGCAGCCCAGACAACGCAGACTATGGCTACACCTTC.

CDR3 loop: CASRLQGAGGYTF. The CDR3 DNA is TGTGCCAGCAGACTTCAGGGGGCCGGCGGCTACACCTTC. The J gene is TRBJ1-2, the V gene TRBV3-1; 8 bases agree with TRBD1. Germline assignment: CDR1 LGHDT and CDR2 YNNKEL (reference sequence). The V segment lost 6 bases and the J segment 8 bases; nucleotides outside the gene matches: 8. The CDR3 consists of 13 residues.

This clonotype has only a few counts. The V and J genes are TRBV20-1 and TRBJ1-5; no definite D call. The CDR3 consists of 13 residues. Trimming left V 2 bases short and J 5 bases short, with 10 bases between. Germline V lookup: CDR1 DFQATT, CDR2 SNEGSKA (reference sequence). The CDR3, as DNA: TGCAGTGCTAGAAAAGGAAGAGATCAGCCCCAGCATTTT. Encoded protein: CSARKGRDQPQHF.

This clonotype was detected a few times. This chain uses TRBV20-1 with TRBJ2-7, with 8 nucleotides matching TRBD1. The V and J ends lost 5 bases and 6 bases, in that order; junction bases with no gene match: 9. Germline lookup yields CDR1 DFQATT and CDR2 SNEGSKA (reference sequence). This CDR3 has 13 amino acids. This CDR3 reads CSAEPRQGFEQYF. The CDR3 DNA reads TGCAGTGCTGAGCCCCGACAGGGGTTCGAGCAGTACTTC.

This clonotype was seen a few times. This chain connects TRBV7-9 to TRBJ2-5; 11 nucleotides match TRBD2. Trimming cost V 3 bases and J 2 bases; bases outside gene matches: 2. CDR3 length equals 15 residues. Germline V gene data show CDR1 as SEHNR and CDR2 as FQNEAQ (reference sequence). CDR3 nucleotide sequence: TGTGCCAGCAGCTTCACTAGCGGGAGTCAAGAGACCCAGTACTTC. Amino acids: CASSFTSGSQETQYF.

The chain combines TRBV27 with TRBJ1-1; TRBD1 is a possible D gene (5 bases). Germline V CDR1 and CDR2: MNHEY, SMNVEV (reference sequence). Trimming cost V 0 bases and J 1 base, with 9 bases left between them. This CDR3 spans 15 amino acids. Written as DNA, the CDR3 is TGTGCCAGCAGTTTATCGATCAGGGAGAACACTGAAGCTTTCTTT. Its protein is CASSLSIRENTEAFF.

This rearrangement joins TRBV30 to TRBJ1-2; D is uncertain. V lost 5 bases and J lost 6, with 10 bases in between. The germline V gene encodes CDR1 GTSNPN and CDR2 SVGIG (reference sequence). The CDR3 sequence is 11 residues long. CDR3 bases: TGTGCCTGGGGGGTCCGTGATGGCTACACCTTC. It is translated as CAWGVRDGYTF.

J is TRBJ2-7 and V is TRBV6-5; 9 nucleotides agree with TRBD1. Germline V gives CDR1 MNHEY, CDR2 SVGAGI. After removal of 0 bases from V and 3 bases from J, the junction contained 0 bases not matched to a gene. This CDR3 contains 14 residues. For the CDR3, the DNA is TGTGCCAGCAGTTACTCGACAGGGGGCTACGAGCAGTACTTC. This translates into CASSYSTGGYEQYF.

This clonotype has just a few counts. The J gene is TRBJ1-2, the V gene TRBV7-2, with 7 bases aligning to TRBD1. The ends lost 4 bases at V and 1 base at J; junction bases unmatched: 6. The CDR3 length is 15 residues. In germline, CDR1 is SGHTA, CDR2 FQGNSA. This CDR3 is CASSSSGTDNYGYTF. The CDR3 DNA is TGTGCCAGCAGCTCTTCCGGGACAGATAACTATGGCTACACCTTC.

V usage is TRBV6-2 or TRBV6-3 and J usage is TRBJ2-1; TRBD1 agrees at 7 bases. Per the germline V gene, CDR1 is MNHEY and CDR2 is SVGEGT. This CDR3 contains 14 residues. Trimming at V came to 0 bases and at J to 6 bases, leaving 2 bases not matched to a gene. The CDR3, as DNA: TGTGCCAGCAGTTACTCGACAGGGATCAATGAGCAGTTCTTC. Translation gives CASSYSTGINEQFF.

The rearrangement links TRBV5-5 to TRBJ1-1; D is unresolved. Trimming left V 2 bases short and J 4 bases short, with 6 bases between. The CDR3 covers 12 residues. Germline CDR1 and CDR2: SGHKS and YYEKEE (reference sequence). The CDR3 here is CASSFRTTEAFF. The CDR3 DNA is TGTGCCAGCAGCTTTAGGACCACTGAAGCTTTCTTT.

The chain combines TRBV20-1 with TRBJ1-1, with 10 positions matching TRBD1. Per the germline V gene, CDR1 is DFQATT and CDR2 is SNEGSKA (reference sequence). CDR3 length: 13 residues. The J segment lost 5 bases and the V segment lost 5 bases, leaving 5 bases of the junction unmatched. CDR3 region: CSAQDRGKTEAFF. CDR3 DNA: TGCAGTGCTCAGGACAGGGGGAAGACTGAAGCTTTCTTT.

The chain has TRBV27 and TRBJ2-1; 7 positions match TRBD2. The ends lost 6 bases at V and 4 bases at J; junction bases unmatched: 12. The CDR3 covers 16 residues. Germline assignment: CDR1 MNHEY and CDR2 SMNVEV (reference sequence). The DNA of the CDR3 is TGTGCCAGCAGGAACCTGGGGAGGGAGGGATACAATGAGCAGTTCTTC. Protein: CASRNLGREGYNEQFF.

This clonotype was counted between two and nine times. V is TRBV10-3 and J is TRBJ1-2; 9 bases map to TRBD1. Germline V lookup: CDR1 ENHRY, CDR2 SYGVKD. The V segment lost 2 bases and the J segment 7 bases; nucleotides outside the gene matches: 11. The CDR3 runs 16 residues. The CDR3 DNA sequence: TGTGCCATCAGTGAGACATCCGGGACAGGGTTTAGTGGCTACACCTTC. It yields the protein CAISETSGTGFSGYTF.

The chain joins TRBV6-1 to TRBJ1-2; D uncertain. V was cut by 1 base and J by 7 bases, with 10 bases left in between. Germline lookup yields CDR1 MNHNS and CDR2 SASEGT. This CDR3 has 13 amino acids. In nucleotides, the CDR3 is TGTGCCAGCAGTGAAGGGGAAGGCGGTGGCTACACCTTC. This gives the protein CASSEGEGGGYTF.

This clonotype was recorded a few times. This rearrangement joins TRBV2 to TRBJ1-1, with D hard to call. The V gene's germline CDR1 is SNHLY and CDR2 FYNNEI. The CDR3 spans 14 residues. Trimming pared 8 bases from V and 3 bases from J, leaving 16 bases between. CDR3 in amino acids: CASLRAREDTEAFF. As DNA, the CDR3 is TGTGCCAGCCTCCGGGCGCGGGAGGACACTGAAGCTTTCTTT.

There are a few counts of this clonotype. The CDR3 loop is CASSLNGQGWNTDTQYF. CDR3 nucleotide sequence: TGTGCCAGCAGCCTGAATGGGCAGGGTTGGAACACAGATACGCAGTATTTT. This chain uses TRBV11-2 with TRBJ2-3, with D perhaps matching TRBD1 (5 bases). Trimming cost V 5 bases and J 2 bases, with 20 bases left between them. The germline V gene has CDR1 SGHAT and CDR2 FQNNGV. CDR3 length: 17 amino acids.

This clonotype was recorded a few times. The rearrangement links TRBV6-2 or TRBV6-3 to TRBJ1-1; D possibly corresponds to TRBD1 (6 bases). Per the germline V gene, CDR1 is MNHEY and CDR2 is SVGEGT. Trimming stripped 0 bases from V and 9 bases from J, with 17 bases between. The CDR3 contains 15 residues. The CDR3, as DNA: TGTGCCAGCAGTTACTCGGGGGGCTTTGGCAGTCAAGCTTTCTTT. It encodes CASSYSGGFGSQAFF.

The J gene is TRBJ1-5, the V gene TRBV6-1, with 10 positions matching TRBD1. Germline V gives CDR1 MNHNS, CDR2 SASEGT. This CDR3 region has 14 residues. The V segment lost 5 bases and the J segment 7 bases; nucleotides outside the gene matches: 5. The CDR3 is CASSPGQGIQPQHF. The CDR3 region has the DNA TGTGCCAGCAGTCCGGGACAGGGGATCCAGCCCCAGCATTTT.

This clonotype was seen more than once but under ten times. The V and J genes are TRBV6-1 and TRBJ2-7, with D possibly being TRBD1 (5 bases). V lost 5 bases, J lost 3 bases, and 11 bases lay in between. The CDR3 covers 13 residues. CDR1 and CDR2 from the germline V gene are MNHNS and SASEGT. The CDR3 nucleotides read TGTGCCAGCAGTACATACCAGGGCTACGAGCAGTACTTC. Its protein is CASSTYQGYEQYF.